This passage covers 21 T cell receptor beta chains from one sample sequenced in a study of cytomegalovirus exposure and HLA in healthy donors. The PCR employed 60 Vbeta primers together with 13 Jbeta primers. Produced via immunoSEQ multiplex PCR; TCRdb's table is partial and in-frame only. This listing includes around 140,000 clones. The sequenced sample consisted of PBMCs. All receptors come from a woman aged 45-65 years in good health and CMV-seronegative.

CDR3 sequence reads: CASSRGDRGGEQYF. The CDR3 DNA is TGTGCCAGCAGCCGAGGTGACAGGGGGGGCGAGCAGTACTTC. The rearrangement uses TRBV27 and TRBJ2-7, with 9 positions matching TRBD1. The CDR3 extends over 14 amino acids. Losses at the gene ends were 6 bases for V and 6 bases for J; bases not matched to a gene: 9. Germline CDR1 is MNHEY and CDR2 is SMNVEV (reference sequence).

The chain is built from TRBV6-6 and TRBJ1-1; TRBD1 aligns across 9 bases. The length of the CDR3 is 13 residues. The V gene's germline CDR1 is MNHNY and CDR2 SVGAGI (reference sequence). J gave up 7 bases and V 6 bases, and 6 bases lay outside the gene matches. CDR3 sequence: CASRQTGGLEAFF. Here the CDR3 DNA reads TGTGCCAGCAGACAGACAGGGGGGCTTGAAGCTTTCTTT.

The chain joins TRBV4-3 to TRBJ1-5; D unclear. V lost 0 bases and J 5 bases, leaving 5 bases between the germline ends. The CDR3 is 13 residues long. Germline V gene sequence: CDR1 LGHNA, CDR2 YSLEER. In DNA, the CDR3 is TGCGCCAGCAGCCAAGATCCGTATCAGCCCCAGCATTTT. This gives the protein CASSQDPYQPQHF.

V usage is TRBV28 and J usage is TRBJ2-7; 11 bases are a match to TRBD1. The CDR3 loop spans 15 amino acids. J gave up 2 bases and V 6 bases, and 6 bases lay outside the gene matches. Per the germline V gene, CDR1 is MDHEN and CDR2 is SYDVKM. Written as DNA, the CDR3 is TGTGCCAGCAGGTCGGGACAGGGGGAAACCTACGAGCAGTACTTC. It is translated as CASRSGQGETYEQYF. Full variable domain (missing parts from reference TRBV28 and TRBJ2-7): DVKVTQSSRYLVKRTGEKVFLECVQDMDHENMFWYRQDPGLGLRLIYFSYDVKMKEKGDIPEGYSVSREKKERFSLILESASTNQTSMYLCASRSGQGETYEQYFGPGTRLTVT.

The rearrangement links TRBV5-1 to TRBJ2-1; 10 bases are shared with TRBD1. Germline V gives CDR1 SGHRS, CDR2 YFSETQ. The trim removed 4 bases at V and 7 bases at J, leaving 8 bases unmatched. The length of the CDR3 is 15 residues. CDR3 sequence: CASSPRTGGWNEQFF. CDR3 DNA sequence: TGCGCCAGCAGCCCAAGGACAGGGGGGTGGAATGAGCAGTTCTTC. Variable domain in full (rest from reference TRBV5-1 and TRBJ2-1): KAGVTQTPRYLIKTRGQQVTLSCSPISGHRSVSWYQQTPGQGLQFLFEYFSETQRNKGNFPGRFSGRQFSNSRSEMNVSTLELGDSALYLCASSPRTGGWNEQFFGPGTRLTVL.

The chain carries TRBV28 and TRBJ1-5; 7 bases fit TRBD1. Germline V CDR1 and CDR2: MDHEN, SYDVKM. V lost 4 bases and J lost 3; bases outside the gene matches: 12. This CDR3 comprises 17 residues. The CDR3, as DNA: TGTGCCAGCAGTTGGCTTAAATTGACAGGGCTCAATCAGCCCCAGCATTTT. Translated: CASSWLKLTGLNQPQHF. The whole variable domain, remainder taken from reference TRBV28 and TRBJ1-5, is DVKVTQSSRYLVKRTGEKVFLECVQDMDHENMFWYRQDPGLGLRLIYFSYDVKMKEKGDIPEGYSVSREKKERFSLILESASTNQTSMYLCASSWLKLTGLNQPQHFGDGTRLSIL.

J is TRBJ2-7 and V is TRBV4-2; 8 nucleotides agree with TRBD1. V dropped 1 base and J dropped 2; count of bases not matched to a gene: 4. This CDR3 has 15 residues. Looked up from germline, CDR1 is LGHNA and CDR2 is YNFKEQ. CDR3 DNA: TGTGCCAGCAGCCAAGGGGCGGACAGGGCCTACGAGCAGTACTTC. Its protein is CASSQGADRAYEQYF.

This sequence joins TRBV5-4 and TRBJ2-5; 8 nucleotides agree with TRBD1. The germline gives CDR1 SGHNT, CDR2 YYREEE (reference sequence). CDR3 length equals 16 residues. V gave up 4 bases and J gave up 2 bases; unmatched junction bases: 10. The DNA for the CDR3 is TGTGCCAGCAGCCGAGGGACAGGTCGTTGGCAAGAGACCCAGTACTTC. Its protein is CASSRGTGRWQETQYF.

The rearrangement joins TRBV9 to TRBJ1-4; TRBD1 is a possible D gene (6 bases). The V and J ends lost 4 bases and 6 bases respectively, with 13 bases between them. The CDR3 is 14 amino acids. Germline values: CDR1 SGDLS, CDR2 YYNGEE. The CDR3 protein is CASSPYRADEKLFF. The CDR3 nucleotides are TGTGCCAGCAGCCCTTACAGGGCGGATGAAAAACTGTTTTTT.

V and J are TRBV18 and TRBJ1-2; D is possibly TRBD1 (5 bases). Trimming shortened V by 6 bases and J by 7 bases, and 15 bases separated the two germline ends. CDR3 length: 13 amino acids. From germline, CDR1 is KGHSH and CDR2 LQKENI. For the CDR3, the DNA is TGTGCCAGCTCGCATCCAGGGTTCTCTGGCTACACCTTC. This codes for CASSHPGFSGYTF.

CDR3 in amino acids: CATGAGGLRGETQYF. In DNA form, the CDR3 reads TGTGCCACGGGAGCTGGGGGCCTTCGAGGAGAGACCCAGTACTTC. V usage is TRBV15 and J usage is TRBJ2-5, with a weak D call TRBD1 (6 bases). The ends were cut back, 9 bases at V and 4 bases at J, with 21 bases in the middle. CDR3 length: 15 amino acids. The V gene's germline CDR1 is LNHNV and CDR2 YYDKDF (reference sequence).

This rearrangement joins TRBV6-5 to TRBJ2-7; 9 bases are a match to TRBD1. Germline V gene sequence: CDR1 MNHEY, CDR2 SVGAGI. The CDR3 runs 15 residues. V shed 7 bases, J shed 0 bases, and the junction held 7 bases outside the gene matches. The CDR3 DNA is TGTGCCAGCATGAGTATGGACAGGGGCTCCTACGAGCAGTACTTC. As protein: CASMSMDRGSYEQYF.

V gene TRBV18 combines with J gene TRBJ2-5, with D perhaps matching TRBD2 (5 bases). This CDR3 region has 12 residues. The germline V gene encodes CDR1 KGHSH and CDR2 LQKENI. Trimming left V 6 bases short and J 3 bases short, with 8 bases between. CDR3 region: CASSGIKETQYF. DNA of the CDR3: TGTGCCAGCTCCGGGATTAAAGAGACCCAGTACTTC. The full variable domain, its missing parts supplied by reference TRBV18 and TRBJ2-5, is NAGVMQNPRHLVRRRGQEARLRCSPMKGHSHVYWYRQLPEEGLKFMVYLQKENIIDESGMPKERFSAEFPKEGPSILRIQQVVRGDSAAYFCASSGIKETQYFGPGTRLLVL.

V usage is TRBV4-2 and J usage is TRBJ2-3, with TRBD2 identical over 8 bases. CDR1 is LGHNA and CDR2 is YNFKEQ in the germline V gene. The CDR3 spans 15 residues. Trimming cost V 4 bases and J 4 bases; bases outside gene matches: 7. CDR3: CASSLREGLADTQYF. Here the CDR3 DNA reads TGTGCCAGCAGCCTCCGGGAGGGCCTCGCAGATACGCAGTATTTT.

The chain joins TRBV15 to TRBJ2-7; 8 nucleotides agree with TRBD2. This CDR3 has 14 residues. The germline V gene has CDR1 LNHNV and CDR2 YYDKDF (reference sequence). The ends lost 5 bases at V and 2 bases at J; junction bases unmatched: 5. CDR3 nucleotide sequence: TGTGCCACCAGCTCGGGGGGGAGGGCCTACGAGCAGTACTTC. It encodes CATSSGGRAYEQYF.

The chain has TRBV4-1 and TRBJ2-3; TRBD2 aligns across 13 bases. Germline values: CDR1 MGHRA, CDR2 YSYEKL. J lost 2 bases, V lost 3 bases, and 8 bases had no gene match. The CDR3 contains 18 residues. CDR3 DNA: TGCGCCAGCAGCCACCGAAGGACTAGCGGGGGAAACACAGATACGCAGTATTTT. Translated: CASSHRRTSGGNTDTQYF.

The chain links TRBV7-9 to TRBJ1-5; possible D gene TRBD1, 5 bases. The germline V gene has CDR1 SEHNR and CDR2 FQNEAQ (reference sequence). This CDR3 is built from 14 residues. The V and J ends lost 1 base and 3 bases respectively, with 7 bases between them. CDR3 sequence: CASSLGGLNQPQHF. CDR3 DNA sequence: TGTGCCAGCAGCTTAGGGGGCCTCAATCAGCCCCAGCATTTT.

The CDR3 bases are TGTGCCAGCAGCGCCTTACGAGCGCAGTTCTACGAGCAGTACTTC. It encodes CASSALRAQFYEQYF. This sequence joins TRBV7-9 and TRBJ2-7; D is uncertain. There are 15 residues in the CDR3. V gave up 5 bases and J gave up 3 bases, with 17 bases separating them. The V gene's germline CDR1 is SEHNR and CDR2 FQNEAQ (reference sequence).

The chain couples TRBV27 to TRBJ1-2; D not certain. Trimming stripped 6 bases from V and 8 bases from J, with 19 bases between. This CDR3 region has 14 residues. Germline V gene lookup returns CDR1 MNHEY and CDR2 SMNVEV (reference sequence). The CDR3 loop is CASSISPLGRGYTF. Written as DNA, the CDR3 is TGTGCCAGCAGCATTTCCCCACTAGGTCGGGGCTACACCTTC.

This chain links TRBV19 with TRBJ2-6; TRBD1 aligns across 8 bases. Germline V gene lookup returns CDR1 LNHDA and CDR2 SQIVND (reference sequence). There are 18 residues in the CDR3. V trimming: 5 bases; J trimming: 2 bases; junction bases outside the gene matches: 11. The CDR3 protein is CASSARQGIQPGANVLTF. For the CDR3, the DNA is TGTGCCAGTAGTGCCCGACAGGGGATCCAACCTGGGGCCAACGTCCTGACTTTC.

The chain employs TRBV5-1 and TRBJ2-5, with no clear D. This CDR3 spans 14 amino acids. The germline V gene encodes CDR1 SGHRS and CDR2 YFSETQ. Trimming took 4 bases from V and 1 from J, leaving 11 bases between them. Here the CDR3 reads CASSLTTAQETQYF. For the CDR3, the DNA is TGCGCCAGCAGCCTGACCACAGCCCAAGAGACCCAGTACTTC.